A selection of T cell receptor beta chains follows, all from one sample in a study of human T cells and chemical hapten exposure. TCRdb reprocessed the RACE reads via MiXCR and lists one record per CDR3 protein. Here the sample spans approximately 340,000 distinct CDR3 sequences, under 8% being singletons. Sequenced here: whole blood, sampled in connection with sensitization to the hapten diphenylcyclopropenone (DPC). These receptors were taken from a young woman with alopecia areata. Some clones in this sample may be carry-over from other donors' samples. CDR3s include the opening cysteine and the closing phenylalanine or tryptophan. The D gene is left open where the match is weak. Some rows have no size entry. The others give once, few or many, or a class for an expanded clone.

TRBV6-2/TRBV6-3	few	15	TRBJ2-7	NA	CASRTPGRSSYEQYF	TGTGCCAGCAGAACCCCGGGACGAAGCTCCTACGAGCAGTACTTC
TRBV12-3/TRBV12-4	few	14	TRBJ1-2	NA	CASSFGRYLYGYTF	TGTGCCAGCAGTTTTGGCCGCTACCTCTATGGCTACACCTTC
TRBV12-3/TRBV12-4	many	12	TRBJ1-2	NA	CASSLSRGGYTF	TGTGCCAGCAGTTTGTCGCGTGGAGGCTACACCTTC
TRBV7-2	many	14	TRBJ2-3	NA	CASSRLVRTDTQYF	TGTGCCAGCAGCCGTCTAGTCCGCACAGATACGCAGTATTTT
TRBV11-2	few	17	TRBJ2-5	NA	CASSLGALPMNQETQYF	TGTGCCAGCAGCTTAGGGGCGCTACCCATGAACCAAGAGACCCAGTACTTC
TRBV19	NA	13	TRBJ2-7	TRBD1	CASSIATGTEQYF	TGTGCCAGTAGTATAGCGACAGGGACCGAGCAGTACTTC
TRBV28	many	16	TRBJ1-1	NA	CASSSNEGPTGAEAFF	TGTGCCAGCAGTTCCAACGAAGGACCCACGGGGGCTGAAGCTTTCTTT
TRBV20-1	NA	11	TRBJ2-3	NA	CSAAPADTQYF	TGCAGTGCCGCGCCGGCAGATACGCAGTATTTT
TRBV11-2	NA	13	TRBJ1-6	TRBD1	CASSLRQGSPLHF	TGTGCCAGCAGCCTCAGACAGGGTTCACCCCTCCACTTT
TRBV5-5	NA	17	TRBJ1-6	NA	CASSFKSGFNDNSPLHF	TGTGCCAGCAGCTTCAAGTCAGGGTTTAATGATAATTCACCCCTCCACTTT
TRBV7-9	many	14	TRBJ1-1	NA	CASSLSREGTEAFF	TGTGCCAGCAGCTTATCCAGGGAGGGTACTGAAGCTTTCTTT
TRBV29-1	NA	13	TRBJ1-1	NA	CSVEKGSNTEAFF	TGCAGCGTTGAGAAGGGGTCCAACACTGAAGCTTTCTTT
TRBV11-2	NA	13	TRBJ1-5	NA	CASSLTRGEPQHF	TGTGCCAGCAGCTTAACTAGGGGCGAGCCCCAGCATTTT
TRBV6-2/TRBV6-3	NA	12	TRBJ1-2	NA	CASSYKIYGYTF	TGTGCCAGCAGTTACAAGATCTATGGCTACACCTTC
TRBV2	few	15	TRBJ2-7	NA	CASSGSAGSSYEQYF	TGTGCCAGCAGTGGGTCGGCGGGGAGCTCCTACGAGCAGTACTTC
TRBV5-4	NA	13	TRBJ2-3	TRBD1	CASSWDSLYTQYF	TGTGCCAGCAGCTGGGACAGTTTATATACGCAGTATTTT
TRBV5-4	NA	15	TRBJ1-6	NA	CASSTARNQDSPLHF	TGTGCCAGCAGCACCGCAAGGAACCAAGATTCACCCCTCCACTTT
TRBV2	few	15	TRBJ1-4	TRBD1	CASLRDRAYNEKLFF	TGTGCCAGCTTAAGAGACAGGGCCTATAATGAAAAACTGTTTTTT
TRBV7-9	few	15	TRBJ1-2	NA	CASSFPQAEAYGYTF	TGTGCCAGCAGCTTCCCCCAGGCAGAGGCGTATGGCTACACCTTC
TRBV14	few	17	TRBJ1-1	NA	CASSHTSLHLPNTEAFF	TGTGCCAGCAGCCACACAAGCCTCCACCTCCCGAACACTGAAGCTTTCTTT
TRBV5-6	many	13	TRBJ2-5	NA	CASSFGTDPVKYF	TGTGCCAGCAGCTTTGGTACTGATCCGGTTAAGTACTTC
TRBV4-3	NA	18	TRBJ2-4	NA	CASSQERQGPIAKNIQYF	TGCGCCAGCAGCCAAGAACGTCAGGGGCCGATAGCCAAAAACATTCAGTACTTC
TRBV14	NA	13	TRBJ2-5	NA	CASSQVKAETQYF	TGTGCCAGCAGCCAAGTCAAGGCGGAGACCCAGTACTTC
TRBV29-1	few	11	TRBJ1-1	TRBD1	CSVLRTGQAFF	TGCAGCGTTTTGAGGACAGGACAAGCTTTCTTT
TRBV7-8	NA	14	TRBJ1-1	TRBD1	CASSSGDRGTEAFF	TGTGCCAGCAGCTCAGGGGACAGGGGGACTGAAGCTTTCTTT
TRBV7-2	NA	15	TRBJ1-1	NA	CASSLEVGGGTEAFF	TGTGCCAGCAGCTTAGAGGTGGGAGGGGGCACTGAAGCTTTCTTT
TRBV12-3/TRBV12-4	few	17	TRBJ1-2	NA	CASSLGTDPLANYGYTF	TGTGCCAGCAGTTTAGGGACAGACCCGTTAGCTAACTATGGCTACACCTTC
TRBV11-2	few	16	TRBJ1-1	TRBD1	CASRRPGTGTNTEAFF	TGTGCCAGCAGGCGTCCCGGGACAGGGACGAACACTGAAGCTTTCTTT
TRBV7-9	many	13	TRBJ2-7	NA	CASSLVTGWEQYF	TGTGCCAGCAGCTTAGTTACGGGGTGGGAGCAGTACTTC
TRBV7-2	many	12	TRBJ1-1	NA	CASSSQGFEAFF	TGTGCCAGCAGCTCCCAGGGGTTTGAAGCTTTCTTT
TRBV7-2	few	14	TRBJ1-4	NA	CASSYQAGNEKLFF	TGTGCCAGCAGCTACCAGGCAGGGAATGAAAAACTGTTTTTT
TRBV6-2/TRBV6-3	many	15	TRBJ2-1	NA	CASSYSEGSLNEQFF	TGTGCCAGCAGTTACTCGGAGGGCTCGCTCAATGAGCAGTTCTTC
TRBV7-9	few	12	TRBJ2-1	NA	CASSLSFTEQFF	TGTGCCAGCAGCTTATCATTTACAGAGCAGTTCTTC
TRBV29-1	few	15	TRBJ2-3	TRBD2	CSVEGLAGGTDTQYF	TGCAGCGTTGAAGGTCTAGCGGGGGGCACAGATACGCAGTATTTT
TRBV4-1	few	16	TRBJ1-2	NA	CASSQVTPALNYGYTF	TGCGCCAGCAGCCAAGTTACTCCAGCCTTGAACTATGGCTACACCTTC
TRBV5-1	NA	16	TRBJ1-2	TRBD1	CASSLGNTGTGDGYTF	TGCGCCAGCAGCTTGGGAAATACCGGGACAGGGGACGGCTACACCTTC
TRBV6-4	many	11	TRBJ1-1	NA	CASSVNTEAFF	TGTGCCAGCAGTGTGAACACTGAAGCTTTCTTT
TRBV4-3	many	15	TRBJ2-3	TRBD1	CASSQAGTGTDTQYF	TGCGCCAGCAGCCAAGCCGGGACAGGCACAGATACGCAGTATTTT
TRBV7-2	many	14	TRBJ1-5	NA	CASSRDGRNQPQHF	TGTGCCAGCAGCCGGGACGGCCGCAATCAGCCCCAGCATTTT
TRBV20-1	few	12	TRBJ2-7	NA	CSARAQGAEQYF	TGCAGTGCTAGAGCACAGGGCGCCGAGCAGTACTTC
TRBV29-1	NA	11	TRBJ2-7	NA	CSVQETYEQYF	TGCAGCGTGCAGGAGACCTACGAGCAGTACTTC
TRBV2	NA	14	TRBJ1-5	TRBD1	CASGDRRLAGYQHF	TGTGCCAGCGGGGACAGACGCTTAGCAGGGTACCAGCATTTT
TRBV13	few	20	TRBJ1-4	TRBD1	CASSLFPGTGAVATNEKLFF	TGTGCCAGCAGCTTATTCCCCGGGACAGGGGCAGTTGCAACTAATGAAAAACTGTTTTTT
TRBV20-1	NA	15	TRBJ2-7	NA	CSARDGLVQVYEQYF	TGCAGTGCTAGAGACGGGCTAGTACAGGTGTACGAGCAGTACTTC
TRBV7-3	NA	15	TRBJ2-7	NA	CASSLTQAASHEQYF	TGTGCCAGCAGCTTAACGCAGGCGGCAAGCCACGAGCAGTACTTC
TRBV6-5	NA	14	TRBJ1-4	NA	CASSTTDKYEKLFF	TGTGCCAGCAGTACGACAGACAAATATGAAAAACTGTTTTTT
TRBV4-3	many	15	TRBJ2-1	TRBD1	CASSQDLGSRGLWFF	TGCGCCAGCAGCCAAGATTTAGGTAGCAGGGGGCTATGGTTCTTC